The 27 T cell receptor beta chains below were found in one sample sequenced in a study of T-cell reconstitution after alpha-beta-depleted transplantation in children. Researchers prepared the TCRbeta library using unique molecular identifiers, the study reports. TCRdb re-analysed the PCR reads in MiXCR, keeping a single row per CDR3 protein. This table holds hundreds of thousands of distinct CDR3 sequences, over 10% found once. Here the sequenced sample was PBMCs, taken before TCRalphabeta/CD19-depleted stem cell transplant. Receptors originate from a girl aged 2-10 years with congenital amegakaryocytic thrombocytopenia, due to receive a stem cell transplant.

The table lists this clonotype with many counts. V and J are TRBV6-5 and TRBJ2-1; weak D call: TRBD2 (5 bases). This CDR3 is built from 14 residues. Germline V CDR1 and CDR2: MNHEY, SVGAGI. V was cut by 2 bases and J by 6 bases, with 11 bases left in between. The CDR3 nucleotides are TGTGCCAGCAGTTACAACCGGGGTCCCAATGAGCAGTTCTTC. Translated: CASSYNRGPNEQFF.

Concerning this clonotype itself: This is likely a read error, given that the CDR3 carries no conserved phenylalanine or tryptophan at its end. The chain joins TRBV11-1 to TRBJ2-5; 7 bases match TRBD1. CDR1 is SGHAT, CDR2 FQDESV, per germline (reference sequence). Trimming took 5 bases from V and 2 from J; bases not matched to a gene: 14. CDR3 length: 17 amino acids. The CDR3 nucleotides read TGTGCCAGCAGCCGACCCAGACAGGGAAGAAAACAAGAGACCCAGTACTAC. Translation gives CASSRPRQGRKQETQYY.

This rearrangement joins TRBV27 to TRBJ2-7, with TRBD2 identical over 9 bases. The germline V gene has CDR1 MNHEY and CDR2 SMNVEV (reference sequence). This CDR3 has 15 residues. The trim removed 5 bases at V and 0 bases at J, leaving 5 bases unmatched. The DNA for the CDR3 is TGTGCCAGCAGTCCCCAGCGGGAGGACTCCTACGAGCAGTACTTC. Its translation is CASSPQREDSYEQYF.

This clonotype has a count of ten or more. The chain uses TRBV6-1 and TRBJ2-7; 7 nucleotides align to TRBD2. The germline CDR1 and CDR2 sequences are MNHNS and SASEGT. The CDR3 covers 17 residues. V shed 6 bases and J 4 bases; nucleotides not matched to a gene: 18. As DNA, the CDR3 is TGTGCCAGCAGCGGCCGACTAGGCGGGAGCCCTCCTTACGAGCAGTACTTC. The encoded protein is CASSGRLGGSPPYEQYF.

The chain uses TRBV9 and TRBJ2-7, with D unresolved. Germline assignment: CDR1 SGDLS and CDR2 YYNGEE. This CDR3 is 13 amino acids long. V was trimmed by 1 base and J by 3 bases, leaving 8 bases between them. CDR3 bases: TGTGCCAGCAGCGTAAGGGATTACTACGAGCAGTACTTC. It encodes CASSVRDYYEQYF.

Regarding this clonotype: Just one base apart from a much larger clone, this may be a read error. The J gene is TRBJ2-7, the V gene TRBV5-1, with a tentative D call TRBD1 (5 bases). This CDR3 is 14 amino acids long. Germline lookup yields CDR1 SGHRS and CDR2 YFSETQ. V lost 4 bases and J lost 2, with 13 bases in between. The CDR3 loop reads CASSTNTGAYEQYF. As DNA, the CDR3 is TGCGCCAGCAGCACCAATACAGGCGCCTACGAGCAGTACTTC.

This clonotype came up a few times. The chain has TRBV18 and TRBJ1-5; D ambiguous. The CDR3 extends over 15 amino acids. Germline values: CDR1 KGHSH, CDR2 LQKENI. V shed 5 bases and J shed 6 bases, with 17 bases lying between them. CDR3 sequence reads: CASSTMGQRRQPQHF. The DNA for the CDR3 is TGTGCCAGCTCAACCATGGGCCAACGACGTCAGCCCCAGCATTTT.

The chain employs TRBV4-1 and TRBJ2-7, with TRBD2 identical over 14 bases. The germline V gene encodes CDR1 MGHRA and CDR2 YSYEKL. Trimming removed 4 bases from V and 4 bases from J; junction bases left unmatched: 6. This CDR3 region has 16 residues. CDR3 in DNA: TGCGCCAGCAGCCCCGGGACTAGCGGGAGACGGTACGAGCAGTACTTC. It translates to CASSPGTSGRRYEQYF.

This clonotype was picked up many times. The chain recombines TRBV29-1 with TRBJ2-2; 7 bases fit TRBD1. Germline V gene sequence: CDR1 SQVTM, CDR2 ANQGSEA. J was trimmed by 8 bases and V by 4 bases; bases with no gene match: 7. This CDR3 is 13 amino acids long. The CDR3 DNA sequence: TGCAGCGTTGTGAAACAGGGGAAGGGGGAGCTGTTTTTT. This gives the protein CSVVKQGKGELFF.

This clonotype was recorded many times. The rearrangement links TRBV29-1 to TRBJ2-7; D unresolved. CDR3 size: 11 residues. V was trimmed by 4 bases and J by 3 bases, leaving 7 bases between them. Germline V gene data show CDR1 as SQVTM and CDR2 as ANQGSEA. DNA for the CDR3: TGCAGCGTTGGTGTTAACTACGAGCAGTACTTC. This gives the protein CSVGVNYEQYF.

This clonotype came up a few times. The chain carries TRBV20-1 and TRBJ2-5; tentatively, D is TRBD2 (6 bases). CDR1 is DFQATT, CDR2 SNEGSKA, per germline (reference sequence). V was shortened by 4 bases and J by 2 bases, with 17 bases between the two germline ends. This CDR3 region has 15 residues. The CDR3 DNA reads as TGCAGTGCTACCCCCCTTGGACTACCTCAAGAGACCCAGTACTTC. Amino acids: CSATPLGLPQETQYF.

This chain uses TRBV20-1 with TRBJ1-5; no clear D. Germline V CDR1 and CDR2: DFQATT, SNEGSKA (reference sequence). The CDR3 length is 16 residues. Deletions cut 0 bases from V and 0 bases from J, with 12 bases between. This CDR3 reads CSARDQDHFSNQPQHF. DNA for the CDR3: TGCAGTGCTAGAGATCAGGACCATTTTAGCAATCAGCCCCAGCATTTT.

This clonotype occurred once. This rearrangement joins TRBV7-9 to TRBJ2-2; TRBD2 matches 11 bases. This CDR3 region has 17 residues. Germline values: CDR1 SEHNR, CDR2 FQNEAQ (reference sequence). J gave up 6 bases and V 2 bases, and 8 bases lay outside the gene matches. Written as DNA, the CDR3 is TGTGCCAGCAGCTTACGTACTAGCGGGAGTCTGGCCGGGGAGCTGTTTTTT. Translating gives CASSLRTSGSLAGELFF. Complete variable domain (other parts from reference TRBV7-9 and TRBJ2-2): DTGVSQNPRHKITKRGQNVTFRCDPISEHNRLYWYRQTLGQGPEFLTYFQNEAQLEKSRLLSDRFSAERPKGSFSTLEIQRTEQGDSAMYLCASSLRTSGSLAGELFFGEGSRLTVL.

The CDR3 nucleotides read TGTGCCAGCAGCTTGGCCTTTTCTAGCGGGAAAGAGACCCAGTACTTC. Translated: CASSLAFSSGKETQYF. This sequence joins TRBV5-5 and TRBJ2-5; the match to TRBD2 covers 9 bases. Germline V CDR1 and CDR2: SGHKS, YYEKEE (reference sequence). V trimming: 0 bases; J trimming: 3 bases; junction bases outside the gene matches: 6. The CDR3 runs 16 residues. The full variable domain, rest sourced from reference TRBV5-5 and TRBJ2-5, is DAGVTQSPTHLIKTRGQQVTLRCSPISGHKSVSWYQQVLGQGPQFIFQYYEKEERGRGNFPDRFSARQFPNYSSELNVNALLLGDSALYLCASSLAFSSGKETQYFGPGTRLLVL.

V and J are TRBV20-1 and TRBJ2-1; TRBD2 might be the D (5 bases). CDR1 and CDR2 from the germline V gene are DFQATT and SNEGSKA (reference sequence). The CDR3 is made up of 13 amino acids. The V end lost 6 bases, the J end lost 2 bases, and 11 bases lay between the germline ends. The CDR3 DNA follows: TGCAGTGCCTCTAGCACTACCTACAATGAGCAGTTCTTC. This codes for CSASSTTYNEQFF.

This clonotype was seen repeatedly, ten times or more. V usage is TRBV12-3 or TRBV12-4 and J usage is TRBJ2-5, with D maybe TRBD1 (6 bases). The germline V and J ends were trimmed by 2 bases and 4 bases, with 8 bases remaining between them. The CDR3 covers 13 residues. As DNA, the CDR3 is TGTGCCAGCAGTTTAAACAGGGCAGAGACCCAGTACTTC. It codes for CASSLNRAETQYF.

This clonotype turned up a few times. The J gene is TRBJ2-1, the V gene TRBV7-6; 11 bases are shared with TRBD2. Germline trimming cut 3 bases from V and 0 bases from J; bases unmatched to any gene: 16. CDR1 and CDR2 from the germline V gene are SGHVS and FNYEAQ. This CDR3 comprises 21 residues. CDR3 loop: CASSFGETSGRSPGSYNEQFF. The CDR3 nucleotides are TGTGCCAGCAGCTTCGGCGAAACTAGCGGGAGATCCCCTGGCTCCTACAATGAGCAGTTCTTC.

This clonotype was recorded many times. The chain carries TRBV4-1 and TRBJ1-2; D perhaps matches TRBD1 (5 bases). V was pared by 5 bases and J by 4 bases, with 14 bases between. This CDR3 spans 14 amino acids. CDR1 MGHRA and CDR2 YSYEKL come from the germline V gene. The CDR3 DNA reads TGCGCCAGCAGCTCTCCCCGGGACGGCTATGGCTACACCTTC. Its translation: CASSSPRDGYGYTF.

V and J are TRBV7-2 and TRBJ2-4, with unresolved D. Trimming left V 1 base short and J 1 base short, with 8 bases between. Germline assignment: CDR1 SGHTA and CDR2 FQGNSA. CDR3 length: 15 residues. CDR3: CASSLGSFAKNIQYF. Written as DNA, the CDR3 is TGTGCCAGCAGCTTAGGCTCTTTTGCCAAAAACATTCAGTACTTC.

This clonotype was found many times. CDR3 DNA: TGTGCCAGCAGCTTACAGGGAGCCGACATTCAGTACTTC. This encodes CASSLQGADIQYF. The chain has TRBV7-9 and TRBJ2-4; D possibly matches TRBD1 or TRBD2 (5 bases each). Trimming left V 2 bases short and J 8 bases short, with 10 bases between. The CDR3 extends over 13 amino acids. Germline loops: CDR1 SEHNR, CDR2 FQNEAQ (reference sequence).

This clonotype has just one count. This rearrangement joins TRBV19 to TRBJ2-1, with 8 nucleotides matching TRBD2. V lost 6 bases and J lost 8; bases outside the gene matches: 6. CDR3 length equals 13 residues. Germline CDR1 and CDR2: LNHDA and SQIVND (reference sequence). For the CDR3, the DNA is TGTGCCAGTAGCTATCGAGCGGGAGATGAGCAGTTCTTC. Protein product: CASSYRAGDEQFF.

V and J are TRBV15 and TRBJ1-3, with D perhaps TRBD1 (6 bases). Trimming took off 0 bases at V and 8 bases at J, with 17 bases between the two ends. The CDR3 totals 16 residues. Looked up from germline, CDR1 is LNHNV and CDR2 is YYDKDF (reference sequence). The CDR3 loop reads CATSRDRGFMLDTIYF. The CDR3 nucleotides are TGTGCCACCAGCAGAGACAGGGGCTTCATGCTGGACACCATATATTTT.

The sample holds many counts of this clonotype. The chain is built from TRBV12-3 or TRBV12-4 and TRBJ2-2; tentatively, D is TRBD1 (6 bases). Trimming removed 3 bases from V and 7 bases from J, with 6 bases in between. The length of the CDR3 is 12 residues. The CDR3: CASSFRGGELFF. CDR3 in DNA: TGTGCCAGCAGTTTCAGGGGCGGGGAGCTGTTTTTT.

The sample holds many counts of this clonotype. The chain is built from TRBV20-1 and TRBJ2-5; TRBD2 agrees at 7 bases. The germline V gene encodes CDR1 DFQATT and CDR2 SNEGSKA (reference sequence). The ends lost 4 bases at V and 4 bases at J; junction bases unmatched: 9. This CDR3 spans 14 amino acids. CDR3 in DNA: TGCAGTGCTATGGGCGGCGGGAGTAGAGAGACCCAGTACTTC. This gives the protein CSAMGGGSRETQYF.

In its sample, this clonotype was seen many times. The chain has TRBV18 and TRBJ2-7; 10 bases align to TRBD2. Germline V gene data show CDR1 as KGHSH and CDR2 as LQKENI. J was trimmed by 5 bases and V by 4 bases; bases with no gene match: 8. CDR3 size: 15 residues. In nucleotides, the CDR3 is TGTGCCAGCTCACTCGGGACTAGCGCCATCGACGAGCAGTACTTC. It translates to CASSLGTSAIDEQYF.

This clonotype has ten or more counts. The chain carries TRBV11-2 and TRBJ2-6, with a tentative D call TRBD1 (5 bases). Trimming removed 0 bases from V and 7 bases from J, with 10 bases in between. Germline values: CDR1 SGHAT, CDR2 FQNNGV. The CDR3 runs 15 residues. The CDR3 coding sequence is TGTGCCAGCAGCTTAGAAGGGGTGGGTGCCAACGTCCTGACTTTC. Protein product: CASSLEGVGANVLTF.

The chain employs TRBV5-1 and TRBJ2-4, with D possibly called TRBD1 or TRBD2 (5 bases each). CDR1 SGHRS and CDR2 YFSETQ come from the germline V gene. There are 14 residues in the CDR3. The CDR3 DNA sequence: TGCGGGTCCCCTGGGGGACGAAGCGTAGACATTCAGTACTTC. Translation gives CGSPGGRSVDIQYF.